This passage covers 23 T cell receptor beta chains from one sample sequenced in a study of cytomegalovirus exposure and HLA in healthy donors. Primers: 60 Vbeta forward and 13 Jbeta reverse. Profiling relied on immunoSEQ multiplex PCR, and the TCRdb table lists in-frame clones only, not all of them. Of tens of thousands of clones in the sample, about 72% were seen once. The sample comprised PBMCs. The receptors here all came from a man aged 25-40 years in good health and CMV-seronegative.

This sequence joins TRBV10-2 and TRBJ2-7; tentatively, D is TRBD1 (6 bases). The CDR3 runs 13 residues. CDR1 WSHSY and CDR2 SAAADI come from the germline V gene. V shed 5 bases and J shed 3 bases, with 11 bases lying between them. CDR3 nucleotides: TGCGCCAGCAGTACAGGGTCTCACTACGAGCAGTACTTC. The encoded protein is CASSTGSHYEQYF.

The genes are TRBV29-1 and TRBJ2-7, with D maybe TRBD1 (6 bases). The CDR3 covers 12 residues. Looked up from germline, CDR1 is SQVTM and CDR2 is ANQGSEA. V lost 5 bases and J lost 2, with 10 bases in between. The CDR3 loop is CSVSQGPYEQYF. The CDR3 nucleotides read TGCAGCGTTTCTCAGGGGCCCTACGAGCAGTACTTC.

V is TRBV5-1 and J is TRBJ2-7, with 10 bases matching TRBD2. The CDR3 is made up of 15 amino acids. Germline V gene lookup returns CDR1 SGHRS and CDR2 YFSETQ. V shed 2 bases and J 6 bases; nucleotides not matched to a gene: 8. CDR3 amino acids: CASSLLAGMSSEQYF. The CDR3 DNA reads as TGCGCCAGCAGCTTACTAGCGGGGATGAGTAGCGAGCAGTACTTC.

This clone showed up just a few times. This chain connects TRBV2 to TRBJ2-7; a possible D gene is TRBD2 (6 bases). The CDR3 length is 12 residues. V lost 6 bases, J lost 6 bases, and 12 bases lay in between. Germline CDR1 reads SNHLY; CDR2 reads FYNNEI. The chain's CDR3 is CASSVLASEQYF. In DNA form, the CDR3 reads TGTGCCAGCAGCGTACTAGCCTCCGAGCAGTACTTC.

This chain connects TRBV29-1 to TRBJ1-1; D call uncertain. Germline assignment: CDR1 SQVTM and CDR2 ANQGSEA. V gave up 5 bases and J gave up 3 bases, with 16 bases separating them. The CDR3 is made up of 14 amino acids. CDR3 DNA: TGCAGCGTTAATATCCGCCCCGGGTACACTGAAGCTTTCTTT. It translates to CSVNIRPGYTEAFF. Complete variable domain (other parts from reference TRBV29-1 and TRBJ1-1): SAVISQKPSRDICQRGTSLTIQCQVDSQVTMMFWYRQQPGQSLTLIATANQGSEATYESGFVIDKFPISRPNLTFSTLTVSNMSPEDSSIYLCSVNIRPGYTEAFFGQGTRLTVV.

Here the CDR3 DNA reads TGTGCCACCAGCCGCCGACAGAACCGATATGGCTACACCTTC. Amino acid sequence: CATSRRQNRYGYTF. The chain combines TRBV15 with TRBJ1-2; the D gene is possibly TRBD1 (5 bases). CDR3 size: 14 residues. Trimming took 5 bases from V and 5 from J, leaving 15 bases between them. CDR1 and CDR2 (germline): LNHNV, YYDKDF (reference sequence). Variable domain in full (rest from reference TRBV15 and TRBJ1-2): DAMVIQNPRYQVTQFGKPVTLSCSQTLNHNVMYWYQQKSSQAPKLLFHYYDKDFNNEADTPDNFQSRRPNTSFCFLDIRSPGLGDTAMYLCATSRRQNRYGYTFGSGTRLTVV.

The J gene is TRBJ1-5, the V gene TRBV28; perhaps TRBD1 as D (5 bases). Trimming removed 1 base at V and 7 bases at J, with 11 bases between. The V gene's germline CDR1 is MDHEN and CDR2 SYDVKM. This CDR3 has 14 residues. The CDR3 bases are TGTGCCAGCAGTTTATCGGGAGGGGCGCAGCCCCAGCATTTT. Its translation: CASSLSGGAQPQHF.

This clone has just a few counts. The rearrangement uses TRBV6-5 and TRBJ1-2; 8 nucleotides align to TRBD1. With V trimmed by 9 bases and J by 5 bases, 11 bases remained unmatched. CDR3 length equals 14 residues. Germline-derived CDR1 and CDR2 are MNHEY and SVGAGI. This chain's CDR3 is CASSEDRAPYGYTF. CDR3 DNA sequence: TGTGCCAGTAGCGAGGACAGGGCTCCATATGGCTACACCTTC.

This clone was detected many times. The sample has other DNA sequences that encode this CDR3 too. Written as DNA, the CDR3 is TGTGCCAGCAGCTTGAGGGGCACTGAAGCTTTCTTT. Its protein product is CASSLRGTEAFF. The chain links TRBV5-6 to TRBJ1-1; a weak D match, TRBD1 (5 bases). V was shortened by 1 base and J by 4 bases, with 5 bases between the two germline ends. Germline loops: CDR1 SGHDT, CDR2 YYEEEE. The CDR3 contains 12 residues.

This chain connects TRBV5-4 to TRBJ1-2; D not certain. The CDR3 is made up of 15 amino acids. The V gene's germline CDR1 is SGHNT and CDR2 YYREEE (reference sequence). V lost 3 bases to trimming and J lost 7 bases, with 19 bases between them. The CDR3 DNA reads TGTGCCAGCAGCTCCGGACTGCACGTACCCAGTGGCTACACCTTC. It specifies CASSSGLHVPSGYTF.

This clone was observed a few times. The chain links TRBV29-1 to TRBJ2-1; the match to TRBD1 covers 7 bases. Germline V lookup: CDR1 SQVTM, CDR2 ANQGSEA. The CDR3 loop spans 11 amino acids. V gave up 7 bases and J gave up 3 bases; unmatched junction bases: 0. Here the CDR3 DNA reads TGCAGCGGGGACAGCTACAATGAGCAGTTCTTC. Its translation is CSGDSYNEQFF.

The table lists this clone with a few counts. J is TRBJ1-2 and V is TRBV29-1; D is undetermined. CDR1 and CDR2 from the germline V gene are SQVTM and ANQGSEA. V lost 4 bases and J lost 6, with 6 bases in between. This CDR3 spans 10 amino acids. CDR3 residues: CSVVGDGYTF. DNA for the CDR3: TGCAGCGTTGTGGGAGATGGCTACACCTTC.

The CDR3 loop reads CASSQQGQGNEQYF. The CDR3 nucleotides read TGTGCCAGCTCACAACAGGGGCAGGGAAACGAGCAGTACTTC. This sequence joins TRBV18 and TRBJ2-7; TRBD1 matches 7 bases. Germline loops: CDR1 KGHSH, CDR2 LQKENI. The CDR3 loop spans 14 amino acids. V lost 4 bases and J lost 5; bases outside the gene matches: 8.

As concerns this clone: Other DNA sequences in the sample encode the same CDR3. This chain links TRBV5-1 with TRBJ2-7, with 10 bases identical to TRBD2. The CDR3 is 14 amino acids. Germline V gene lookup returns CDR1 SGHRS and CDR2 YFSETQ. V shed 3 bases and J 2 bases; nucleotides not matched to a gene: 2. CDR3 sequence: CASSSSGGPYEQYF. Here the CDR3 DNA reads TGCGCCAGCAGCTCTAGCGGGGGCCCCTACGAGCAGTACTTC.

This clone was seen once. The chain employs TRBV5-1 and TRBJ2-5; D might be TRBD2 (5 bases). From germline, CDR1 is SGHRS and CDR2 YFSETQ. The CDR3 is 13 amino acids. Trimming took 4 bases from V and 4 from J, leaving 11 bases between them. CDR3 bases: TGCGCCAGCAGCCCGGGATCTCTAGAGACCCAGTACTTC. Its translation: CASSPGSLETQYF.

The rearrangement joins TRBV5-1 to TRBJ2-7; a possible D gene is TRBD1 (6 bases). Trimming shortened V by 4 bases and J by 6 bases, and 14 bases separated the two germline ends. Germline lookup yields CDR1 SGHRS and CDR2 YFSETQ. The CDR3 length is 13 residues. CDR3 DNA sequence: TGCGCCAGCAGCCTCACAGGGACCCGCGAGCAGTACTTC. This gives the protein CASSLTGTREQYF.

This chain links TRBV7-9 with TRBJ2-7; 7 nucleotides align to TRBD2. Germline trimming cut 3 bases from V and 0 bases from J; bases unmatched to any gene: 2. The CDR3 extends over 14 amino acids. Germline values: CDR1 SEHNR, CDR2 FQNEAQ (reference sequence). The CDR3 DNA reads TGTGCCAGCAGCTTGGAGCGGGACTCCTACGAGCAGTACTTC. This sequence encodes CASSLERDSYEQYF.

In nucleotides, the CDR3 is TGTGCCAGCAGCTTGGACTTGTACAATGAGCAGTTCTTC. It translates to CASSLDLYNEQFF. The rearrangement uses TRBV11-2 and TRBJ2-1; D perhaps matches TRBD2 (5 bases). This CDR3 spans 13 amino acids. Trimming pared 3 bases from V and 4 bases from J, leaving 7 bases between. Germline V gene data show CDR1 as SGHAT and CDR2 as FQNNGV.

This chain links TRBV5-1 with TRBJ1-5; 8 positions match TRBD1. V shed 2 bases and J 7 bases; nucleotides not matched to a gene: 5. The CDR3 is 14 residues long. Germline V gene data show CDR1 as SGHRS and CDR2 as YFSETQ. The CDR3 reads CASSLGQGGQPQHF. CDR3 DNA sequence: TGCGCCAGCAGCTTAGGACAGGGTGGGCAGCCCCAGCATTTT.

The CDR3 sequence is CASSDRSHGTDGYTF. The CDR3 DNA sequence: TGTGCCAGCAGTGATAGATCCCACGGGACAGACGGCTACACCTTC. V usage is TRBV6-4 and J usage is TRBJ1-2; TRBD1 agrees at 7 bases. V was clipped by 3 bases and J by 8 bases; unmatched bases: 12. This CDR3 is 15 amino acids long. Germline V gene data show CDR1 as MRHNA and CDR2 as SNTAGT.

The chain is built from TRBV2 and TRBJ2-3, with a tentative D call TRBD1 (5 bases). The germline V gene has CDR1 SNHLY and CDR2 FYNNEI. This CDR3 comprises 16 residues. Trimming removed 2 bases at V and 1 base at J, with 13 bases between. This CDR3 is CASSEQDNTRTDTQYF. The DNA for the CDR3 is TGTGCCAGCAGTGAACAGGACAATACTCGCACAGATACGCAGTATTTT.

A few counts support this clone. The CDR3 region has the DNA TGTGCCAGCAGCTTGGGGACAGACTTCTCTGGAAACACCATATATTTT. Protein: CASSLGTDFSGNTIYF. The V and J genes are TRBV7-8 and TRBJ1-3; 7 bases map to TRBD1. CDR3 size: 16 residues. The V gene end was trimmed by 3 bases and the J gene end by 0 bases; junction bases not matched to a gene: 5. In germline, CDR1 is SGHVS, CDR2 FQNEAQ.

The J gene is TRBJ1-1, the V gene TRBV10-3, with TRBD1 matching 7 bases. Germline V gene sequence: CDR1 ENHRY, CDR2 SYGVKD. V dropped 6 bases and J dropped 2; count of bases not matched to a gene: 6. The CDR3 extends over 14 amino acids. CDR3 in DNA: TGTGCCATCAGGACAGGGACTGAAAACACTGAAGCTTTCTTT. As protein: CAIRTGTENTEAFF.